This T cell receptor (beta chain) emerged from a study of T cells after yellow fever vaccination. Study-wide context: The authors prepared low-cell-number fractions using SMART-Seq v4 Ultra Low Input.

Only a few counts were recorded for this clonotype. Its target is unknown. The germline CDR1 and CDR2 sequences are SGHDN and FVKESK. V was trimmed by 1 base and J by 10 bases, leaving 13 bases between them. CDR3 length equals 13 residues. Study conclusions and caveats: Subsequent booster samples again held most clones from primary vaccination (96% CD4, approximately 86% CD8).

Conversion of TCR transcripts into cDNA relied on 5'RACE template switching, which added a universal primer site and UMIs. MiXCR, run by TCRdb on the 5' RACE reads, gives a single entry per CDR3 protein. In the table there are approximately 300,000 distinct CDR3 sequences, 6.8% of which are singletons. This material consisted of PBMCs, taken roughly 47 days after the first yellow fever vaccination. The sequence was obtained from a man aged 18 to 30 who received the YFV17D yellow fever vaccine. The chain is built from TRBV14 and TRBJ1-2, with D perhaps matching TRBD1 (6 bases). The CDR3 nucleotides are TGTGCCAGCAGCCAAGTTGCAGGGGCTCCCTACACCTTC. It translates to CASSQVAGAPYTF.